This T cell receptor beta chain was identified in a study of blood T cell repertoires in COVID-19. At the level of the study: The origin of the acute and convalescent COVID-19 samples was the United States, Italy and Spain.

Seattle patient enrollment occurred during active infection, with longitudinal follow-up thereafter. This clone has just one count. Trimming took 7 bases from V and 0 from J; bases not matched to a gene: 10. This CDR3 is 18 amino acids long. Germline loops: CDR1 SEHNR, CDR2 FQNEAQ (reference sequence). Per the original data handling: Reference gene primers were amplified, and this amplification served to estimate nucleated cell counts. Libraries were prepared by immunoSEQ multiplex PCR; TCRdb keeps only in-frame clonotypes and omits some of them. The V and J calls and clone size come from that table; D and trimming were worked out from the DNA. The profile shows 100,000 to 120,000 clones, about 85% of them singletons.

The sequenced sample consisted of peripheral blood. The chain combines TRBV7-9 with TRBJ2-1; 12 bases are shared with TRBD2. The receptor was derived from a woman in her sixties or seventies with COVID-19, enrolled during active disease. For the CDR3, the DNA is TGTGCCAGCATCCTGACTAGCGGGGGCCTACGCTCCTACAATGAGCAGTTCTTC. This gives the protein CASILTSGGLRSYNEQFF.